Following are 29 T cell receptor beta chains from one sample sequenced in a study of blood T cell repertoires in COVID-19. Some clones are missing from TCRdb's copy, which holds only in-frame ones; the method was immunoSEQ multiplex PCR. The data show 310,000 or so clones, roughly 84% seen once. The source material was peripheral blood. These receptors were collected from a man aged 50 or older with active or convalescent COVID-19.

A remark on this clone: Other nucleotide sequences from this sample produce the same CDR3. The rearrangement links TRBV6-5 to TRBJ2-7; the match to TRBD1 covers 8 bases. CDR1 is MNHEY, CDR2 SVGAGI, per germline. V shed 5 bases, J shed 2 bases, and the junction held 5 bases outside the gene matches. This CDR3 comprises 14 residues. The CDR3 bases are TGTGCCAGCAGTCCGGGGACAGGCCCCTACGAGCAGTACTTC. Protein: CASSPGTGPYEQYF.

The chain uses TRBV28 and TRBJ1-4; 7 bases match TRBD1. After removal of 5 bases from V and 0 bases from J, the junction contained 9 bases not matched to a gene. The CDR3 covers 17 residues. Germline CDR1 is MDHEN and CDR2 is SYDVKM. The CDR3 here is CASSPGTDSSTNEKLFF. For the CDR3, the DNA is TGTGCCAGCAGTCCCGGGACAGACTCGTCAACTAATGAAAAACTGTTTTTT.

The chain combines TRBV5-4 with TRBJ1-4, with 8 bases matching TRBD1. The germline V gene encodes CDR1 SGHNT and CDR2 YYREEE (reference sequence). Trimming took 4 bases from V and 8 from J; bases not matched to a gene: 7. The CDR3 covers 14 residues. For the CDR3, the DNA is TGTGCCAGCAGCGAGCAGGGGGCTGACGAAAAACTGTTTTTT. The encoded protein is CASSEQGADEKLFF.

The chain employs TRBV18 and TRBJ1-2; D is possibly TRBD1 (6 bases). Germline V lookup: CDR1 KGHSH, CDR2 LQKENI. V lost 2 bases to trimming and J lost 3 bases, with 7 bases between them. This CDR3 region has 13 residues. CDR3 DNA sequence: TGTGCCAGCTCACCAGGGGGCGACTATGGCTACACCTTC. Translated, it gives CASSPGGDYGYTF.

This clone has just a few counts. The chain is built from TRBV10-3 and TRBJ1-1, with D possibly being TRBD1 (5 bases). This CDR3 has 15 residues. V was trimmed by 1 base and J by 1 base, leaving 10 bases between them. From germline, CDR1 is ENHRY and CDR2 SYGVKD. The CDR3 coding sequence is TGTGCCATCAGTGAGTTGGGGCAAGGGAACACTGAAGCTTTCTTT. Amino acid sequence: CAISELGQGNTEAFF.

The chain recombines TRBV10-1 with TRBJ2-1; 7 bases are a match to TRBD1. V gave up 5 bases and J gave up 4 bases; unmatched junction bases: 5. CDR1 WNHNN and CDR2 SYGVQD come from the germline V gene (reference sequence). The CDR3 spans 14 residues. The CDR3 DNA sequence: TGCGCCAGCAGTCCGACAGGGCCTTACAATGAGCAGTTCTTC. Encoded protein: CASSPTGPYNEQFF.

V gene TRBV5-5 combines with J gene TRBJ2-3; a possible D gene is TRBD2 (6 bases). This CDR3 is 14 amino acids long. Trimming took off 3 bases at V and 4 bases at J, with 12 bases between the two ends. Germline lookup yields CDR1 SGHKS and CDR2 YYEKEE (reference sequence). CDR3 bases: TGTGCCAGCAGCTCCCGACTAGGCGCAGATACGCAGTATTTT. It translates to CASSSRLGADTQYF. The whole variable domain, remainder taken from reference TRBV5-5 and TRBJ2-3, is DAGVTQSPTHLIKTRGQQVTLRCSPISGHKSVSWYQQVLGQGPQFIFQYYEKEERGRGNFPDRFSARQFPNYSSELNVNALLLGDSALYLCASSSRLGADTQYFGPGTRLTVL.

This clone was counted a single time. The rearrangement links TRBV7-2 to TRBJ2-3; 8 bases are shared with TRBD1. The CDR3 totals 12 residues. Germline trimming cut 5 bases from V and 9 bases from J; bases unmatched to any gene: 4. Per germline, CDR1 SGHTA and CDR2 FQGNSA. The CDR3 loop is CASSNRGMTQYF. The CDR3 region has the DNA TGTGCCAGCAGCAACAGGGGGATGACGCAGTATTTT.

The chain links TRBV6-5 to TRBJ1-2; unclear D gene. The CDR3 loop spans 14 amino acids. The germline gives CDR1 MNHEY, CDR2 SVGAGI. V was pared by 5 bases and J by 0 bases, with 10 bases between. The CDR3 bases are TGTGCCAGCAGTAACCTTGAGACTAACTATGGCTACACCTTC. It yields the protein CASSNLETNYGYTF.

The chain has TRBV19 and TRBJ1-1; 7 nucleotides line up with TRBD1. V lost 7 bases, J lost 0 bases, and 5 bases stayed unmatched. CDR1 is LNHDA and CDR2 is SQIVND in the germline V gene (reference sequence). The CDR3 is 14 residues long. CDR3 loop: CASNQQGMNTEAFF. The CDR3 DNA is TGTGCCAGTAACCAACAGGGGATGAACACTGAAGCTTTCTTT.

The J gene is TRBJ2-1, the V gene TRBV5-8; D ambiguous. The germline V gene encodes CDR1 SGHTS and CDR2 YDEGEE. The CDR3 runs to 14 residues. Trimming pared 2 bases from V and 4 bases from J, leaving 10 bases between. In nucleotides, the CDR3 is TGTGCCAGCAGCTTCCACACCTCATACAATGAGCAGTTCTTC. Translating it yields CASSFHTSYNEQFF.

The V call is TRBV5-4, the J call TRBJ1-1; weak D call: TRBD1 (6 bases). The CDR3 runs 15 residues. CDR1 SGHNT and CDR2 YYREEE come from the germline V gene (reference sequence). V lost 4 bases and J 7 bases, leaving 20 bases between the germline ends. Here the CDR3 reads CASSSLAGGRVEAFF. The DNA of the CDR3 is TGTGCCAGCAGCAGTCTTGCCGGGGGGCGAGTTGAAGCTTTCTTT.

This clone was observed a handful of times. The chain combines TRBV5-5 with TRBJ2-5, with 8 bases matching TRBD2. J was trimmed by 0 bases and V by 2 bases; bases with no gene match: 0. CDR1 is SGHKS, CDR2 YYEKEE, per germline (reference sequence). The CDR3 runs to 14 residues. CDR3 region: CASSFSGNQETQYF. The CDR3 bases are TGTGCCAGCAGCTTTAGCGGGAACCAAGAGACCCAGTACTTC.

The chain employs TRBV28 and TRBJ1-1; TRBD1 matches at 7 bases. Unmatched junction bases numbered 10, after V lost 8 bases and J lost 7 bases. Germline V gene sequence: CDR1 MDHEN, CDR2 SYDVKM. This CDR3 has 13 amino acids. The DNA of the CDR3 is TGTGCCAGCCGCGGCGGACAGGCACTTGAAGCTTTCTTT. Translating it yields CASRGGQALEAFF.

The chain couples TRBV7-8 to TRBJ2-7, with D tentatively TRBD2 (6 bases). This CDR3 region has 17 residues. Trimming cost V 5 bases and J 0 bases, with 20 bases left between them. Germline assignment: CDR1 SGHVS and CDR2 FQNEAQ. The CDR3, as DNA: TGTGCCAGCAGCAGAACTGGGCAGGAGGGTGTCTCCTACGAGCAGTACTTC. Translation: CASSRTGQEGVSYEQYF. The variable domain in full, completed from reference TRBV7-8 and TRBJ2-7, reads GAGVSQSPRYKVAKRGQDVALRCDPISGHVSLFWYQQALGQGPEFLTYFQNEAQLDKSGLPSDRFFAERPEGSVSTLKIQRTQQEDSAVYLCASSRTGQEGVSYEQYFGPGTRLTVT.

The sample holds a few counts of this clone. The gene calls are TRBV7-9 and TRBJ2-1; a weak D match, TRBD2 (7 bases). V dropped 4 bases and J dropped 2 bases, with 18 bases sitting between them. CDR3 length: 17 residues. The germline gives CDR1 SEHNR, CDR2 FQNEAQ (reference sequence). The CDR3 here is CASSSLGGATAYNEQFF. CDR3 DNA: TGTGCCAGCAGCTCCCTTGGGGGGGCGACGGCCTACAATGAGCAGTTCTTC. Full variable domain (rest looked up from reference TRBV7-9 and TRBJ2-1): DTGVSQNPRHKITKRGQNVTFRCDPISEHNRLYWYRQTLGQGPEFLTYFQNEAQLEKSRLLSDRFSAERPKGSFSTLEIQRTEQGDSAMYLCASSSLGGATAYNEQFFGPGTRLTVL.

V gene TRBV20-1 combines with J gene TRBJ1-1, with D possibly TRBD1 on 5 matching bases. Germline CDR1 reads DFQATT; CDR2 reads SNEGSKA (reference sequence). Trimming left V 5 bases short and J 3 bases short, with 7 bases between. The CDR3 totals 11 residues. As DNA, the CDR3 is TGCAGTGCTCAGGGTCACACTGAAGCTTTCTTT. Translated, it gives CSAQGHTEAFF.

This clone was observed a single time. The DNA for the CDR3 is TGTGCCAGCAGCCGACGGGACAGGGACACCGGGGAGCTGTTTTTT. Its protein is CASSRRDRDTGELFF. This chain joins TRBV28 and TRBJ2-2, with 9 bases fitting TRBD1. Germline CDR1 and CDR2: MDHEN and SYDVKM. The CDR3 contains 15 residues. V was pared by 6 bases and J by 3 bases, with 5 bases of the junction left unmatched.

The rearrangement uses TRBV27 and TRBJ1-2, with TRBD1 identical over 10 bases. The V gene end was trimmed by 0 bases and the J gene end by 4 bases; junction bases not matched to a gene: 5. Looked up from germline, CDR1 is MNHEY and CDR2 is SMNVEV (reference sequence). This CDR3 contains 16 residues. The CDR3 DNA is TGTGCCAGCAGTTTATCAGGGACAGGGGTTGGCTATGGCTACACCTTC. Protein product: CASSLSGTGVGYGYTF.

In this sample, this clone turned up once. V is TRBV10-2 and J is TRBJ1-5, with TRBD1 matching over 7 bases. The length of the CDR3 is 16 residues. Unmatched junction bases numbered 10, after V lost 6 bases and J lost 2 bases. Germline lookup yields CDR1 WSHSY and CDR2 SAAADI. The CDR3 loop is CASRANTGVGNQPQHF. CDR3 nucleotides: TGCGCCAGCAGAGCCAATACAGGGGTTGGCAATCAGCCCCAGCATTTT.

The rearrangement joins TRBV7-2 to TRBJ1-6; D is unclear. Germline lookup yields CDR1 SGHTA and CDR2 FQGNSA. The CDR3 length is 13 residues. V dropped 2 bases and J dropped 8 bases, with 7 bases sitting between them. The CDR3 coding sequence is TGTGCCAGCAGCTTACGAGGAGATTCACCCCTCCACTTT. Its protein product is CASSLRGDSPLHF.

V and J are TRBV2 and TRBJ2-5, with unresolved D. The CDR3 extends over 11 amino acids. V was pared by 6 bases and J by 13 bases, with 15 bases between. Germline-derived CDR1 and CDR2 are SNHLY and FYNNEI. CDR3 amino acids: CASSASGSLYF. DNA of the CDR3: TGTGCCAGCAGCGCCTCCGGGTCCCTGTACTTC.

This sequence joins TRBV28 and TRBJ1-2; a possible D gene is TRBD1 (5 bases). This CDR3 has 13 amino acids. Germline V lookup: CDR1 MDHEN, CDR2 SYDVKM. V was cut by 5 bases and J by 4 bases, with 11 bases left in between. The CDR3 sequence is CASSETELYGYTF. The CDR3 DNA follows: TGTGCCAGCAGTGAGACAGAACTCTATGGCTACACCTTC.

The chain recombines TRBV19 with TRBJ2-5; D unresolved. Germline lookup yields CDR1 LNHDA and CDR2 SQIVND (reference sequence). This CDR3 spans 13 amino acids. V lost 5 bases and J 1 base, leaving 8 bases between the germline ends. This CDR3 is CASSRPGQETQYF. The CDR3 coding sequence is TGTGCCAGTAGTCGGCCGGGCCAAGAGACCCAGTACTTC.

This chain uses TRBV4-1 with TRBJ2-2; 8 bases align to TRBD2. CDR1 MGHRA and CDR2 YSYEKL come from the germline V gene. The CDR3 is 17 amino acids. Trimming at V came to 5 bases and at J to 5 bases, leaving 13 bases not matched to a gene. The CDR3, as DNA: TGCGCCAGCAGCGTCGAGCGGGGGCAAAGAGGGACCGGGGAGCTGTTTTTT. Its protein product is CASSVERGQRGTGELFF.

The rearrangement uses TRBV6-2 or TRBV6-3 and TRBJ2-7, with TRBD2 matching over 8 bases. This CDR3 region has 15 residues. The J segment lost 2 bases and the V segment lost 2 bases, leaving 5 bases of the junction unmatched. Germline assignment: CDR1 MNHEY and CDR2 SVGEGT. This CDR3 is CASSYEGGGPYEQYF. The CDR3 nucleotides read TGTGCCAGCAGTTACGAGGGCGGGGGGCCCTACGAGCAGTACTTC.

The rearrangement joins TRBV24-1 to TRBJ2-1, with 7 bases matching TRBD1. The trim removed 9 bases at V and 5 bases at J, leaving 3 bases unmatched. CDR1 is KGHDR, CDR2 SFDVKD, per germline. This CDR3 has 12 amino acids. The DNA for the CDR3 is TGTGCCACCGGGACAGTTAACAATGAGCAGTTCTTC. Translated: CATGTVNNEQFF.

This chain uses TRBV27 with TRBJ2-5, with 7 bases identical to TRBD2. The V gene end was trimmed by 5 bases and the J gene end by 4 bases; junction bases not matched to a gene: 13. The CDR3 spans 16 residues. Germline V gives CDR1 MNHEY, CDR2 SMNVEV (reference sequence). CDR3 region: CASSKGLVFSRETQYF. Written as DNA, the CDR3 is TGTGCCAGCAGTAAAGGACTAGTGTTTTCTAGAGAGACCCAGTACTTC.

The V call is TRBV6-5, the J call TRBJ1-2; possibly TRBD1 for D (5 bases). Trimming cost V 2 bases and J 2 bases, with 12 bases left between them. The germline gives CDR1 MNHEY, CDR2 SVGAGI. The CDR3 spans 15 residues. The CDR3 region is CASSYGAGRNYGYTF. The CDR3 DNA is TGTGCCAGCAGTTACGGGGCAGGTCGGAACTATGGCTACACCTTC.